These 14 T cell receptor beta chains share one sample of origin, sequenced in a study of T cell changes during pregnancy in multiple sclerosis. The repertoire was sequenced with immunoSEQ multiplex PCR; TCRdb's copy has only in-frame clones and lacks some. The data show around 80,000 clones, around 92% seen once. The sequencing here drew on peripheral blood, taken before pregnancy. Receptor source: a female donor with multiple sclerosis, enrolled in a pregnancy study.

This chain connects TRBV5-6 to TRBJ1-5; TRBD1 might be the D (5 bases). The CDR3 consists of 17 residues. V was shortened by 4 bases and J by 0 bases, with 17 bases between the two germline ends. CDR1 and CDR2 (germline): SGHDT, YYEEEE. CDR3 amino acids: CASSGRGGRYSNQPQHF. The DNA for the CDR3 is TGTGCCAGCAGCGGGAGGGGAGGGAGATATAGCAATCAGCCCCAGCATTTT.

V is TRBV27 and J is TRBJ2-7; D possibly corresponds to TRBD2 (6 bases). Trimming removed 0 bases from V and 6 bases from J, with 12 bases in between. Germline-derived CDR1 and CDR2 are MNHEY and SMNVEV (reference sequence). The length of the CDR3 is 14 residues. The CDR3 sequence is CASSLSGQGGEQYF. The CDR3 DNA reads TGTGCCAGCAGTTTATCGGGGCAGGGAGGCGAGCAGTACTTC.

The chain employs TRBV28 and TRBJ2-1; TRBD2 might be the D (6 bases). The CDR3 contains 13 residues. Germline CDR1 reads MDHEN; CDR2 reads SYDVKM. V was cut by 6 bases and J by 3 bases, with 9 bases left in between. CDR3 DNA sequence: TGTGCCAGCAGCCGGGGGAGCTACAATGAGCAGTTCTTC. Translation: CASSRGSYNEQFF.

The V gene is TRBV7-9, the J gene TRBJ2-1; 8 bases map to TRBD2. The germline gives CDR1 SEHNR, CDR2 FQNEAQ (reference sequence). The CDR3 consists of 15 residues. V shed 5 bases, J shed 9 bases, and the junction held 12 bases outside the gene matches. The CDR3 region is CASSPPGGEGGEQFF. CDR3 DNA sequence: TGTGCCAGCAGCCCCCCCGGGGGGGAGGGCGGTGAGCAGTTCTTC.

The rearrangement joins TRBV18 to TRBJ2-1; 9 nucleotides agree with TRBD2. The trim removed 6 bases at V and 2 bases at J, leaving 5 bases unmatched. The CDR3 is 15 residues long. Germline CDR1 is KGHSH and CDR2 is LQKENI. The CDR3 sequence: CASSETSGPYNEQFF. CDR3 nucleotide sequence: TGTGCCAGCTCGGAGACTAGCGGCCCCTACAATGAGCAGTTCTTC. Together with reference TRBV18 and TRBJ2-1, the CDR3 gives the full variable domain: NAGVMQNPRHLVRRRGQEARLRCSPMKGHSHVYWYRQLPEEGLKFMVYLQKENIIDESGMPKERFSAEFPKEGPSILRIQQVVRGDSAAYFCASSETSGPYNEQFFGPGTRLTVL.

The rearrangement uses TRBV27 and TRBJ2-7, with 12 bases aligning to TRBD2. Germline-derived CDR1 and CDR2 are MNHEY and SMNVEV (reference sequence). The CDR3 totals 16 residues. The junction had 11 bases not matched to a gene; V was cut back by 4 bases and J by 7 bases. CDR3 residues: CASSYLLAGGPNEQYF. The CDR3 DNA is TGTGCCAGCAGTTACCTGCTAGCGGGAGGGCCGAATGAGCAGTACTTC.

V usage is TRBV29-1 and J usage is TRBJ1-5; 9 bases map to TRBD1. The V gene's germline CDR1 is SQVTM and CDR2 ANQGSEA. Trimming cost V 6 bases and J 3 bases; bases outside gene matches: 6. The CDR3 length is 14 residues. The CDR3: CSVTGTGNNQPQHF. In DNA form, the CDR3 reads TGCAGCGTCACCGGGACAGGGAACAATCAGCCCCAGCATTTT.

The chain couples TRBV7-8 to TRBJ2-7; D unclear. This CDR3 region has 14 residues. Germline V CDR1 and CDR2: SGHVS, FQNEAQ. Trimming cost V 5 bases and J 7 bases, with 18 bases left between them. CDR3: CASSPSIYLREQYF. CDR3 sequence (DNA): TGTGCCAGCAGCCCTTCTATATACCTTCGGGAGCAGTACTTC.

The gene calls are TRBV7-3 and TRBJ2-3; possible D gene TRBD2, 7 bases. Trimming stripped 6 bases from V and 0 bases from J, with 16 bases between. CDR1 SGHTA and CDR2 FQGTGA come from the germline V gene. The CDR3 contains 16 residues. The chain's CDR3 is CASSQGGSGSTDTQYF. CDR3 sequence (DNA): TGTGCCAGCAGTCAAGGGGGTAGCGGGAGCACAGATACGCAGTATTTT.

This chain links TRBV27 with TRBJ1-1; TRBD1 might be the D (5 bases). CDR3 length: 14 residues. In germline, CDR1 is MNHEY, CDR2 SMNVEV (reference sequence). The ends were cut back, 5 bases at V and 5 bases at J, with 15 bases in the middle. CDR3 sequence reads: CASSVAGWGTEAFF. The CDR3 bases are TGTGCCAGCAGTGTAGCAGGGTGGGGAACTGAAGCTTTCTTT.

V usage is TRBV27 and J usage is TRBJ1-1; TRBD1 aligns across 9 bases. CDR1 MNHEY and CDR2 SMNVEV come from the germline V gene (reference sequence). J gave up 4 bases and V 4 bases, and 7 bases lay outside the gene matches. This CDR3 has 15 amino acids. The CDR3 region has the DNA TGTGCCAGCAGTTCCCCGGGACAGGGACTCACTGAAGCTTTCTTT. Its protein is CASSSPGQGLTEAFF.

This clone was detected once. The chain has TRBV5-1 and TRBJ1-1; D is ambiguous. The CDR3 length is 15 residues. V gave up 0 bases and J gave up 1 base, with 10 bases separating them. Germline V CDR1 and CDR2: SGHRS, YFSETQ. CDR3 amino acids: CASSLGGVPNTEAFF. CDR3 sequence (DNA): TGCGCCAGCAGCTTGGGCGGGGTCCCGAACACTGAAGCTTTCTTT.

V and J are TRBV6-5 and TRBJ1-1, with TRBD1 matching over 7 bases. The junction had 5 bases not matched to a gene; V was cut back by 4 bases and J by 3 bases. In germline, CDR1 is MNHEY, CDR2 SVGAGI. The CDR3 contains 14 residues. In DNA, the CDR3 is TGTGCCAGCAGTTTACAGGGGCGGGACACTGAAGCTTTCTTT. Its protein product is CASSLQGRDTEAFF.

V usage is TRBV5-4 and J usage is TRBJ1-3; 9 bases map to TRBD1. Germline assignment: CDR1 SGHNT and CDR2 YYREEE (reference sequence). Trimming removed 0 bases from V and 5 bases from J; junction bases left unmatched: 3. CDR3 length equals 15 residues. The DNA of the CDR3 is TGTGCCAGCAGCTTGGAGGGACAGGGAAGAAACACCATATATTTT. Its translation is CASSLEGQGRNTIYF.